The 11 T cell receptor beta chains below all came from one sample that was sequenced in a study of cytomegalovirus exposure and HLA in healthy donors. A multiplex PCR was run with 60 Vbeta primers and 13 Jbeta primers. The assay was immunoSEQ multiplex PCR, and TCRdb's table has in-frame clones only and misses some. The repertoire holds more than 150,000 clones, with approximately 84% as singletons. Sequenced input: PBMCs. These receptors originate from a woman between 18 and 29 years old in good health and CMV-seronegative.

A few counts support this clone. The rearrangement uses TRBV7-2 and TRBJ2-5, with D perhaps matching TRBD2 (6 bases). TRBJ2-7 matches the DNA end more closely, so the J call is doubtful. CDR3 size: 14 residues. Germline CDR1 SGHTA, CDR2 FQGNSA. The CDR3: CASSEPGDAVEQYF. The CDR3 DNA reads as TGTGCCAGCAGCGAACCGGGAGATGCGGTCGAGCAGTACTTC.

This clone was seen more than once but under ten times. The V gene is TRBV7-9, the J gene TRBJ1-2, with D perhaps matching TRBD1 (5 bases). Trimming removed 1 base from V and 8 bases from J, with 17 bases in between. This CDR3 comprises 15 residues. The V gene's germline CDR1 is SEHNR and CDR2 FQNEAQ (reference sequence). CDR3 sequence reads: CASSLVAGPGKGYTF. The CDR3 DNA sequence: TGTGCCAGCAGCTTAGTGGCGGGGCCGGGGAAAGGCTACACCTTC.

This chain uses TRBV4-2 with TRBJ1-2, with 7 nucleotides matching TRBD1. The J segment lost 4 bases and the V segment lost 1 base, leaving 3 bases of the junction unmatched. This CDR3 is built from 14 residues. From germline, CDR1 is LGHNA and CDR2 YNFKEQ. The CDR3 DNA sequence: TGTGCCAGCAGCCAAGGGGGACAGCCCTATGGCTACACCTTC. Encoded protein: CASSQGGQPYGYTF.

The chain combines TRBV6-5 with TRBJ1-4; TRBD1 matches at 7 bases. Germline V CDR1 and CDR2: MNHEY, SVGAGI. The ends lost 6 bases at V and 6 bases at J; junction bases unmatched: 7. CDR3 length equals 14 residues. The chain's CDR3 is CASRSDRVHEKLFF. CDR3 in DNA: TGTGCCAGCAGATCAGACAGGGTTCATGAAAAACTGTTTTTT.

The V gene is TRBV5-4, the J gene TRBJ2-3, with 11 bases aligning to TRBD1. This CDR3 is 16 amino acids long. Trimming took 4 bases from V and 3 from J; bases not matched to a gene: 7. The germline gives CDR1 SGHNT, CDR2 YYREEE (reference sequence). The CDR3 loop reads CASSRSGQGVTDTQYF. DNA for the CDR3: TGTGCCAGCAGCCGATCGGGACAGGGGGTGACAGATACGCAGTATTTT. Together with reference TRBV5-4 and TRBJ2-3, the CDR3 gives the full variable domain: ETGVTQSPTHLIKTRGQQVTLRCSSQSGHNTVSWYQQALGQGPQFIFQYYREEENGRGNFPPRFSGLQFPNYSSELNVNALELDDSALYLCASSRSGQGVTDTQYFGPGTRLTVL.

The chain couples TRBV2 to TRBJ1-5; TRBD1 matches at 7 bases. With 2 bases clipped from V and 4 bases from J, the junction kept 2 bases outside the gene matches. This CDR3 is built from 14 residues. Per germline, CDR1 SNHLY and CDR2 FYNNEI. The CDR3 DNA follows: TGTGCCAGCAGTGAAAGGGACAGAAATCAGCCCCAGCATTTT. This sequence encodes CASSERDRNQPQHF.

A remark on this clone: This sample also contains other DNA sequences that code for the same CDR3. The chain joins TRBV5-1 to TRBJ2-7, with 14 bases that match TRBD2. The CDR3 totals 14 residues. CDR1 is SGHRS, CDR2 YFSETQ, per germline. V dropped 4 bases and J dropped 4; count of bases not matched to a gene: 1. CDR3: CASSGTSGGYEQYF. The CDR3 nucleotides are TGCGCCAGCAGCGGGACTAGCGGGGGTTACGAGCAGTACTTC.

This clone was counted a single time. The chain carries TRBV28 and TRBJ2-1, with TRBD2 identical over 9 bases. The J segment lost 5 bases and the V segment lost 7 bases, leaving 9 bases of the junction unmatched. Germline V gives CDR1 MDHEN, CDR2 SYDVKM. The CDR3 consists of 15 residues. CDR3 nucleotide sequence: TGTGCCAGCAATCTCAGCGGGGGGTTAAACAATGAGCAGTTCTTC. Protein product: CASNLSGGLNNEQFF. Full variable domain (remainder filled in from reference TRBV28 and TRBJ2-1): DVKVTQSSRYLVKRTGEKVFLECVQDMDHENMFWYRQDPGLGLRLIYFSYDVKMKEKGDIPEGYSVSREKKERFSLILESASTNQTSMYLCASNLSGGLNNEQFFGPGTRLTVL.

CDR3 amino acids: CASSPRTGSFYNEQFF. The CDR3 DNA sequence: TGTGCCAGCAGCCCTCGGACAGGGAGCTTCTACAATGAGCAGTTCTTC. The chain employs TRBV11-2 and TRBJ2-1, with 8 bases fitting TRBD1. The CDR3 extends over 16 amino acids. V trimming: 5 bases; J trimming: 3 bases; junction bases outside the gene matches: 9. Germline V gene lookup returns CDR1 SGHAT and CDR2 FQNNGV.

This chain connects TRBV7-9 to TRBJ1-2, with D possibly matching TRBD1 (5 bases). CDR1 and CDR2 (germline): SEHNR, FQNEAQ (reference sequence). This CDR3 comprises 14 residues. V was pared by 3 bases and J by 4 bases, with 12 bases between. The CDR3 DNA reads as TGTGCCAGCAGCTTTCAGGGCTCGCTCTATGGCTACACCTTC. It translates to CASSFQGSLYGYTF.

The CDR3 DNA reads as TGTGCCAGCAGCTCTCGACCTAGCGGGAGTGGCGATGAGCAGTTCTTC. Its translation is CASSSRPSGSGDEQFF. This rearrangement joins TRBV7-2 to TRBJ2-1, with 10 bases fitting TRBD2. Trimming took 4 bases from V and 8 from J; bases not matched to a gene: 11. The CDR3 runs 16 residues. CDR1 SGHTA and CDR2 FQGNSA come from the germline V gene.